This T cell receptor (beta chain) was profiled in a study of read filtering for tumor transcriptome and immune sequencing. Findings and caveats of the study: The CD138-negative fraction was mixed bone marrow immune cells, not pure T cells. IR-seq and RNA-seq agreed better without single-read clonotypes.

In regard to this clonotype: The antigen is undetermined. This likely stems from a read error, as it lies one base from a far larger clone.

From 350 to 500 ng of RNA, a library with molecular barcoded alpha/delta and beta/gamma adaptors was made. TCRdb reprocessed the reads with MiXCR, giving one entry per CDR3 protein. The sample includes over 50,000 distinct CDR3 sequences, around 20% of them seen just once. This CDR3 region has 15 residues. Germline loops: CDR1 SEHNR, CDR2 FQNEAQ (reference sequence). The rearrangement uses TRBV7-9 and TRBJ1-6, with 7 bases identical to TRBD1. The J call may not be correct, given that the DNA end is closer to TRBJ1-1. Material for sequencing was a population of CD138-negative cells sorted from bone marrow. The TCR sequence derives from a donor at least 40 years old with multiple myeloma. The CDR3 coding sequence is TGTGCCAGCAGCCTTTTTGGGACAGCGGGGACTGAAGCTTTCTTT. Translated, it gives CASSLFGTAGTEAFF.